A selection of T cell receptor beta chains follows, all from one sample in a study of blood T cell repertoires in COVID-19. Clones were read by immunoSEQ multiplex PCR, and TCRdb kept only the in-frame ones, dropping some. The sample lists roughly 250,000 clones, 85% seen once, with around 6.5% in the top ten. The material sequenced was peripheral blood. Every receptor here comes from a woman aged 55-70 years with active or convalescent COVID-19. The CDR3 runs from the conserved cysteine through the conserved F or W. A D gene is named only where the DNA matches it firmly. Some rows have no size entry. The others give once, few or many, or a class for an expanded clone.

TRBJ1-1	once	.	TRBV6-5	TGTGCCAGCAGACCCACCGGACATCCTGCCCCTGAAGCTTTCTTT	CASRPTGHPAPEAFF
TRBJ2-3	.	TRBD1	TRBV19	TGTGCCAGTAGCTCAATAGGGGACAGGGGAGGGGCAGATACGCAGTATTTT	CASSSIGDRGGADTQYF
TRBJ2-3	.	.	TRBV7-9	TGTGCCAGCAGCTCCTGGTCCCCCCGGGATACGCAGTATTTT	CASSSWSPRDTQYF
TRBJ2-7	.	TRBD1	TRBV18	TGTGCCAGCTCACCACCGGGACACAGGGGTTACGAGCAGTACTTC	CASSPPGHRGYEQYF
TRBJ2-4	.	.	TRBV28	TGTGCCAGCAGTTTACGGGGGTTAGCCAAAAACATTCAGTACTTC	CASSLRGLAKNIQYF
TRBJ2-1	.	TRBD2	TRBV9	TGTGCCAGCAGCCATACTATGGAGACTAGCGGGGGTAACAATGAGCAGTTCTTC	CASSHTMETSGGNNEQFF
TRBJ1-6	.	TRBD1	TRBV29-1	TGCAGTCGGTCCGGGACAGGGGATGGATTGAACAATTCACCCCTCCACTTT	CSRSGTGDGLNNSPLHF
TRBJ2-3	once	.	TRBV6-5	TGTGCCAGCAGAAGGGTCGGGGGCACAGATACGCAGTATTTT	CASRRVGGTDTQYF
TRBJ2-5	.	TRBD1	TRBV5-1	TGCGCCAGCAGCTTATCAGGGGGTGAAAAGACCCAGTACTTC	CASSLSGGEKTQYF
TRBJ2-1	.	.	TRBV3-1/TRBV3-2	TGTGCCAGCAGCCAAGAGGTGGAGGGGTCTGAGCAGTTCTTC	CASSQEVEGSEQFF
TRBJ2-1	.	TRBD2	TRBV7-3	TGTGCCAGCAGCCCGACCGGGACTAGCTATAATGAGCAGTTCTTC	CASSPTGTSYNEQFF
TRBJ1-5	.	TRBD1	TRBV2	TGTGCCAGCAGCTCCCAAGGGACAGCCGCGGTGGAGCCCCAGCATTTT	CASSSQGTAAVEPQHF
TRBJ2-5	.	TRBD1	TRBV27	TGTGCCAGCAGGTTGACAGGGGGCGCGGAGACCCAGTACTTC	CASRLTGGAETQYF
TRBJ1-2	.	TRBD1	TRBV5-6	TGTGCCAGCAGTTTGGTGGGACAGGGGGGCCATGGCTACACCTTC	CASSLVGQGGHGYTF
TRBJ1-1	.	TRBD1	TRBV29-1	TGCAGCGTTGAAGGCCGACAGGGGGTGGGCACTGAAGCTTTCTTT	CSVEGRQGVGTEAFF
TRBJ1-4	.	.	TRBV15	TGTGCCACCAGGAGGGGGTCTAATGAAAAACTGTTTTTT	CATRRGSNEKLFF
TRBJ2-3	.	.	TRBV3-1/TRBV3-2	TGTGCCAGCAGCCTCCGAGGGTCAGATACGCAGTATTTT	CASSLRGSDTQYF
TRBJ2-3	.	.	TRBV18	TGTGCCAGCCTCGACGGCGGCACCGCTAGCACAGATACGCAGTATTTT	CASLDGGTASTDTQYF
TRBJ2-2	.	TRBD1	TRBV30	TGTGCCTGGAGTGTAGGGGGCGGACAGGGGGCGAACACCGGGGAGCTGTTTTTT	CAWSVGGGQGANTGELFF
TRBJ2-2	few	TRBD2	TRBV2	TGTGCCAGCCTAAGACTAGCGGGAGGAGGCGGGGAGCTGTTTTTT	CASLRLAGGGGELFF